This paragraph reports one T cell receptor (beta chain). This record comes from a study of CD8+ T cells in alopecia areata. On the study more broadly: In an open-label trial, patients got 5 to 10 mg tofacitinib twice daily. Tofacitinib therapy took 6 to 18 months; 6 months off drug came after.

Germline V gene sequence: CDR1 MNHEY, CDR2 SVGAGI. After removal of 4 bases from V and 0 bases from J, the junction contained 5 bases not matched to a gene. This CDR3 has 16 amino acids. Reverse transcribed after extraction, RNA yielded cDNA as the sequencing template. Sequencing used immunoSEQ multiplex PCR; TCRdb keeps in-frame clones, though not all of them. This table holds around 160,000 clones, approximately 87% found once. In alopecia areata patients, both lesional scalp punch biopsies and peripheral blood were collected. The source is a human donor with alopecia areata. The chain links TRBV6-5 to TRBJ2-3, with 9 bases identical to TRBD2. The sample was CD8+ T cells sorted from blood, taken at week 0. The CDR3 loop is CASSSLSGGSTDTQYF. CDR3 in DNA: TGTGCCAGCAGTTCGCTTAGCGGGGGCAGCACAGATACGCAGTATTTT.